This TCR beta chain originates from a study of cytomegalovirus exposure and HLA in healthy donors. Remarks on this clone: Antigen specificity is unknown.

Each donor was nominally healthy when sampled (though unrecorded immune exposures were likely). This CDR3 comprises 10 residues. V was shortened by 10 bases and J by 4 bases, with 7 bases between the two germline ends. Germline V CDR1 and CDR2: SNHLY, FYNNEI. PCR used 60 Vbeta primers and 13 Jbeta primers. Here immunoSEQ multiplex PCR was the method, and the copy in TCRdb shows in-frame clones only, minus some. The sample has approximately 170,000 clones, approximately 67% seen once. Findings and limits, study-wide: Productive status was seen about 87% or about 30% of the time for most TCR beta V segments in an earlier analysis. A later analysis linked a missense DCLRE1C variant to TCR beta V- and J-gene trimming.

This chain joins TRBV2 and TRBJ2-5; the D gene is possibly TRBD2 (5 bases). The source of this sequence is a woman younger than 30 in good health and CMV-seropositive. The sequenced sample was PBMCs. CDR3 coding DNA: TGTGCCATCACTAGAGAGACCCAGTACTTC. Its translation: CAITRETQYF.